A selection of T cell receptor beta chains follows, all from one sample in a study of T cells in Graves' hyperthyroidism and ophthalmopathy. TCRdb processed the multiplex PCR reads anew with MiXCR; each CDR3 protein has one entry. This sample yields 690,000 or so distinct CDR3 sequences, of which around 20% are seen a single time; roughly 17% belongs to the top ten. Sequenced material: blood. These receptors were taken from a woman in her forties or fifties with Graves' hyperthyroidism that later progressed to Graves' ophthalmopathy. The CDR3 runs from the conserved cysteine through the conserved F or W. The D gene is left open where the match is weak. The listing skips clone size in some rows; elsewhere it reads once, few, many or a size class.

size: .
D: .
J: TRBJ1-1
V: TRBV25-1
DNA: TGTGCCAGCAGTGATGGCAGAGACACTGAAGCTTTCTTT
CDR3: CASSDGRDTEAFF

size: many
D: .
J: TRBJ2-7
V: TRBV20-1
DNA: TGCAGTGCTAGTGTCGCCAGGTACTACGAGCAGTACTTC
CDR3: CSASVARYYEQYF

size: many
D: .
J: TRBJ2-7
V: TRBV20-1
DNA: TGCAGTGCCAGACAGGCATACGAGCAGTACTTC
CDR3: CSARQAYEQYF

size: few
D: .
J: TRBJ2-5
V: TRBV7-4
DNA: TGTGCCAGCAGCTGGGGACGGACCCAAGAGACCCAGTACTTC
CDR3: CASSWGRTQETQYF

size: few
D: TRBD1
J: TRBJ1-3
V: TRBV6-1
DNA: TGTGCCAGCAGGACCACAGGGGGCTCTGGAAACACCATATATTTT
CDR3: CASRTTGGSGNTIYF

size: .
D: TRBD2
J: TRBJ2-1
V: TRBV5-1
DNA: TGCGCCAGCAGCTCGAAGCGGGGGGGGGACAATGAGCAGTTCTTC
CDR3: CASSSKRGGDNEQFF

size: many
D: TRBD2
J: TRBJ2-7
V: TRBV11-2
DNA: TGTGCCAGCAGCTTAACTAGCGGGGCCAACGAGCAGTACTTC
CDR3: CASSLTSGANEQYF

size: .
D: TRBD1
J: TRBJ1-4
V: TRBV12-3/TRBV12-4
DNA: TGTGCCAGCAGTTACAGGGGGCGGATTGAAAAACTGTTTTTT
CDR3: CASSYRGRIEKLFF

size: many
D: TRBD2
J: TRBJ2-1
V: TRBV5-1
DNA: TGCGCCAGCAGCTTTACTAGCGGGGGTACGTATGAGCAGTTCTTC
CDR3: CASSFTSGGTYEQFF

size: few
D: .
J: TRBJ2-1
V: TRBV6-1
DNA: TGTGCCAGCAGTGGGTACACCTACAATGAGCAGTTCTTC
CDR3: CASSGYTYNEQFF

size: .
D: .
J: TRBJ1-6
V: TRBV12-3/TRBV12-4
DNA: TGTGCCAGCAGTTTTTCCCAGCATAATTCACCCCTCCACTTT
CDR3: CASSFSQHNSPLHF

size: .
D: .
J: TRBJ2-1
V: TRBV7-9
DNA: TGTGCCAGCAGCTCGCCGGGGGCCCTCTCCTACAATGAGCAGTTCTTC
CDR3: CASSSPGALSYNEQFF

size: .
D: .
J: TRBJ1-1
V: TRBV6-2/TRBV6-3
DNA: TGTGCCAGCAGTTACCGACACGCCGAAGCTTTCTTT
CDR3: CASSYRHAEAFF

size: .
D: .
J: TRBJ1-1
V: TRBV14
DNA: TGTGCCAGCAGCCAAGATCATCGTTCCACTGAAGCTTTCTTT
CDR3: CASSQDHRSTEAFF

size: few
D: TRBD1
J: TRBJ2-7
V: TRBV29-1
DNA: TGCAGCGTTGACGGGCAACAGGGGTCCTACGAGCAGTACTTC
CDR3: CSVDGQQGSYEQYF

size: many
D: .
J: TRBJ1-2
V: TRBV20-1
DNA: TGCAGTGCTAGAGCACCTGAAAGGGTGGCAGGGCTGTATGGCTACACCTTC
CDR3: CSARAPERVAGLYGYTF

size: .
D: TRBD2
J: TRBJ2-1
V: TRBV20-1
DNA: TGCAGTGCTACACTAGCGGGGGGCACTTACAATGAGCAGTTCTTC
CDR3: CSATLAGGTYNEQFF

size: few
D: TRBD2
J: TRBJ2-1
V: TRBV20-1
DNA: TGCAGTGCTCGGGACTACCACAATGAGCAGTTCTTC
CDR3: CSARDYHNEQFF

size: .
D: .
J: TRBJ2-2
V: TRBV24-1
DNA: TGTGCCATCCAGGCTGCGAACACCGGGGAGCTGTTTTTT
CDR3: CAIQAANTGELFF

size: .
D: TRBD1
J: TRBJ1-5
V: TRBV24-1
DNA: TGTGCCACCAGTGAGGGACAGGGAGAGGCCAATCAGCCCCAGCATTTT
CDR3: CATSEGQGEANQPQHF

size: .
D: TRBD1
J: TRBJ2-1
V: TRBV7-9
DNA: TGTGCCAGCAGCTACAGGACAGGGATGATGAATGAGCAGTTCTTC
CDR3: CASSYRTGMMNEQFF

size: few
D: .
J: TRBJ2-2
V: TRBV7-9
DNA: TGTGCCAGCAGCCAATCACGCCGGGGTAGAGCGAACACCGGGGAGCTGTTTTTT
CDR3: CASSQSRRGRANTGELFF

size: many
D: .
J: TRBJ2-1
V: TRBV5-1
DNA: TGCGCCAGCAGCTTGGGGTTGTCGGGGCGCCTAAATGAGCAGTTCTTC
CDR3: CASSLGLSGRLNEQFF

size: .
D: TRBD1
J: TRBJ1-4
V: TRBV30
DNA: TGTGCCTGGAGACGGACAGGAACTAATGAAAAACTGTTTTTT
CDR3: CAWRRTGTNEKLFF

size: many
D: .
J: TRBJ2-5
V: TRBV12-3/TRBV12-4
DNA: TGTGCCAGCAGTCCCCGGGGTAGAGTCCTTTCTTCAGAGCAAGAGACCCAGTACTTC
CDR3: CASSPRGRVLSSEQETQYF

size: .
D: .
J: TRBJ2-5
V: TRBV20-1
DNA: TGCAGTGCTGACAGGCGGCAGGAGACCCAGTACTTC
CDR3: CSADRRQETQYF

size: many
D: TRBD1
J: TRBJ1-1
V: TRBV6-2/TRBV6-3
DNA: TGTGCCAGCACCCTCAGGACAGGGTACACTGAAGCTTTCTTT
CDR3: CASTLRTGYTEAFF

size: .
D: .
J: TRBJ1-2
V: TRBV28
DNA: TGTGCCAGCAGTTTCTTGGACGGCCTCCTCTATGGCTACACCTTC
CDR3: CASSFLDGLLYGYTF

size: .
D: TRBD2
J: TRBJ2-5
V: TRBV5-1
DNA: TGCGCCAGCAGCTCGACCACCGGGACTAGCGGGAAAGAGACCCAGTACTTC
CDR3: CASSSTTGTSGKETQYF

size: .
D: .
J: TRBJ1-4
V: TRBV29-1
DNA: TGCAGCGCGGCCCGCAGTGCAACTAATGAAAAACTGTTTTTT
CDR3: CSAARSATNEKLFF

size: .
D: .
J: TRBJ1-1
V: TRBV10-3
DNA: TGTGCCATCAAGCCGGGGGCGCAAGGGAACACTGAAGCTTTCTTT
CDR3: CAIKPGAQGNTEAFF

size: .
D: TRBD1
J: TRBJ1-4
V: TRBV4-1
DNA: TGCGCCAGCAGCCGGGACCGGGACAGGGTCGGCGAAAAACTGTTTTTT
CDR3: CASSRDRDRVGEKLFF

size: many
D: TRBD1
J: TRBJ1-3
V: TRBV9
DNA: TGTGCCAGCAGCGCAGACAGGGCGCACACCATATATTTT
CDR3: CASSADRAHTIYF

size: many
D: .
J: TRBJ1-3
V: TRBV3-1
DNA: TGTGCCAGCAGCCCTACTGCACGAACCTCTGGAAACACCATATATTTT
CDR3: CASSPTARTSGNTIYF

size: .
D: .
J: TRBJ1-2
V: TRBV14
DNA: TGTGCCAGCAGCCAAGATCCCACAGGCTATGGCTACGCCTTC
CDR3: CASSQDPTGYGYAF

size: many
D: .
J: TRBJ2-2
V: TRBV12-3/TRBV12-4
DNA: TGTGCCAGCATCGAGACCGGGGAGCTGTTTTTT
CDR3: CASIETGELFF

size: many
D: .
J: TRBJ1-1
V: TRBV6-2/TRBV6-3
DNA: TGTGCCAGCAGTAACCCGACAGGCTTTGAAGCTTTCTTT
CDR3: CASSNPTGFEAFF

size: .
D: .
J: TRBJ2-1
V: TRBV24-1
DNA: TGTGCCGCCAGTGATCCCTCTTTAGGGAAGAGCGAGCAGTTCTTC
CDR3: CAASDPSLGKSEQFF

size: .
D: TRBD1
J: TRBJ1-5
V: TRBV15
DNA: TGTGCCACCAGCAGACCCCCGGGACAGGGAGCGTACAATCAGCCCCAGCATTTT
CDR3: CATSRPPGQGAYNQPQHF

size: .
D: TRBD1
J: TRBJ1-5
V: TRBV6-2/TRBV6-3
DNA: TGTGCCAGCAGAGAACAGGGGGCACCCCAGCCCCAGCATTTT
CDR3: CASREQGAPQPQHF

size: many
D: TRBD2
J: TRBJ2-3
V: TRBV5-1
DNA: TGCGCCAGCCGAAGGTCTAGCGGGGGGACAGATACGCAGTATTTT
CDR3: CASRRSSGGTDTQYF

size: many
D: .
J: TRBJ2-2
V: TRBV30
DNA: TGTGCCTGGAGCGAGGGGAACACCGGGGAGCTGTTTTTT
CDR3: CAWSEGNTGELFF

size: .
D: TRBD2
J: TRBJ2-7
V: TRBV5-1
DNA: TGCGCCAGCGGGGGGGGAGGCGAGCAGTACTTC
CDR3: CASGGGGEQYF

size: few
D: TRBD2
J: TRBJ2-7
V: TRBV19
DNA: TGTGCCAGTAGCCCGCGGGGGGCAGGCACCTACGAGCAGTACTTC
CDR3: CASSPRGAGTYEQYF

size: many
D: TRBD2
J: TRBJ2-1
V: TRBV5-1
DNA: TGCGCCAGCAGCCGCAGAGCGGGGCGCTCCTACAATGAGCAGTTCTTC
CDR3: CASSRRAGRSYNEQFF

size: .
D: TRBD1
J: TRBJ1-2
V: TRBV10-2
DNA: TGCGCCAGCAGTCCCGGGACAGCCTACTATGGCTACACCTTC
CDR3: CASSPGTAYYGYTF

size: few
D: .
J: TRBJ2-1
V: TRBV6-1
DNA: TGTGCCAGCAGTACCCGGACCGACTTCCAGGAGCAGTTCTTC
CDR3: CASSTRTDFQEQFF

size: .
D: .
J: TRBJ2-1
V: TRBV7-9
DNA: TGTGCCAGCAGCTCCGCTACAGGGCTCGGTGAGCAGTTCTTC
CDR3: CASSSATGLGEQFF

size: many
D: .
J: TRBJ1-5
V: TRBV12-3/TRBV12-4
DNA: TGTGCCAGCAGTTTATTAGGGCAGTACAATCAGCCCCAGCATTTT
CDR3: CASSLLGQYNQPQHF

size: many
D: TRBD1
J: TRBJ1-1
V: TRBV7-3
DNA: TGTGCCAGCAGCCCAACAGGGGGCCTGAAAGCTTTCTTT
CDR3: CASSPTGGLKAFF

size: .
D: .
J: TRBJ2-3
V: TRBV5-1
DNA: TGCGCCAGCAGCCGACGTACACAAGTCCTCACAGATACGCAGTATTTT
CDR3: CASSRRTQVLTDTQYF

size: few
D: .
J: TRBJ2-2
V: TRBV6-1
DNA: TGTGCCAGCAGCGTCAATGGAGGGACCACCGGGGAGCTGTTTTTT
CDR3: CASSVNGGTTGELFF

size: many
D: .
J: TRBJ2-1
V: TRBV12-5
DNA: TGTGCTAGTGGTTCATACAGGGAAGTTGGCAATGAGCAGTTCTTC
CDR3: CASGSYREVGNEQFF

size: .
D: .
J: TRBJ2-2
V: TRBV20-1
DNA: TGCAGTGCTAGTGTTGGAGGTGGGGGACGAGTTTCCGGGGAGCTGTTTTTT
CDR3: CSASVGGGGRVSGELFF

size: many
D: .
J: TRBJ1-4
V: TRBV2
DNA: TGTGCCAGCTGGGCCTCCGAAAAACTGTTTTTT
CDR3: CASWASEKLFF

size: few
D: .
J: TRBJ2-3
V: TRBV29-1
DNA: TGCAGCGTCGAGATACATGACCCCGGAGATACGCAGTATTTT
CDR3: CSVEIHDPGDTQYF